One and the same sample provided the 27 T cell receptor beta chains below, sequenced in a study of shared clonotypes between healthy human individuals (dated by TCRdb to the early 2020s). The library was prepared using the immunoSEQ multiplex PCR assay. The source is immuneACCESS, and TCRdb retained only in-frame sequences with V and J called. Part of the clones is not carried over; for the studies checked, unresolved V genes explain less than half of this, and the remainder is unexplained. Counted in this sample were roughly 1,500,000 clones; around 98% of them appeared once. The ten most abundant clones make up 0.45% of the sample. Material for sequencing was naive CD4+ T cells sorted from blood. The meaning of the sample's cell subset or site label: CD45RA+ positively selected. The receptors here all came from a man younger than 45 in good health.

The chain recombines TRBV29-1 with TRBJ2-1, with 9 nucleotides matching TRBD2. Trimming at V came to 5 bases and at J to 6 bases, leaving 8 bases not matched to a gene. Germline-derived CDR1 and CDR2 are SQVTM and ANQGSEA. The CDR3 sequence is 14 residues long. CDR3 sequence: CSVFSGTSFNEQFF. The CDR3 DNA is TGCAGCGTTTTCTCCGGGACTAGCTTCAATGAGCAGTTCTTC.

The V gene is TRBV10-1, the J gene TRBJ2-7; D is possibly TRBD1 (7 bases). Germline V gives CDR1 WNHNN, CDR2 SYGVQD (reference sequence). This CDR3 contains 16 residues. Trimming removed 1 base from V and 5 bases from J, with 18 bases in between. The CDR3 reads CASSEWGAGTEDEQYF. Here the CDR3 DNA reads TGCGCCAGCAGTGAGTGGGGGGCCGGGACAGAGGACGAGCAGTACTTC.

This clone came up once. The CDR3 spells CASSPLLAGTYEQYF. CDR3 sequence (DNA): TGTGCCAGCTCACCTTTACTAGCGGGAACCTACGAGCAGTACTTC. V gene TRBV18 combines with J gene TRBJ2-7; TRBD2 agrees at 10 bases. The CDR3 sequence is 15 residues long. CDR1 is KGHSH, CDR2 LQKENI, per germline. Trimming at V came to 3 bases and at J to 2 bases, leaving 4 bases not matched to a gene.

The chain has TRBV7-9 and TRBJ2-5; 8 bases fit TRBD1. The germline V gene has CDR1 SEHNR and CDR2 FQNEAQ (reference sequence). This CDR3 spans 14 amino acids. The trim removed 5 bases at V and 0 bases at J, leaving 2 bases unmatched. CDR3 DNA sequence: TGTGCCAGCAGCCGGACAGGGAACCAAGAGACCCAGTACTTC. Protein: CASSRTGNQETQYF.

This rearrangement joins TRBV15 to TRBJ2-1; 12 bases agree with TRBD2. Trimming at V came to 0 bases and at J to 4 bases, leaving 13 bases not matched to a gene. Germline CDR1 is LNHNV and CDR2 is YYDKDF (reference sequence). The CDR3 runs to 20 residues. The CDR3 bases are TGTGCCACCAGCAGAGATAAGCGGCGACTAGCGGGAGAGAGGTACAATGAGCAGTTCTTC. It is translated as CATSRDKRRLAGERYNEQFF.

This clone was recorded once. This chain joins TRBV27 and TRBJ2-3, with D unclear. The V gene lost 5 bases and the J gene lost 2 bases, with 5 bases spanning the gap. CDR3 length: 12 amino acids. The germline V gene has CDR1 MNHEY and CDR2 SMNVEV (reference sequence). The CDR3 is CASSRTTDTQYF. The CDR3 bases are TGTGCCAGCAGTCGTACCACAGATACGCAGTATTTT.

V and J are TRBV5-5 and TRBJ2-2; 8 nucleotides match TRBD2. With V trimmed by 0 bases and J by 6 bases, 4 bases remained unmatched. This CDR3 region has 15 residues. Germline CDR1 SGHKS, CDR2 YYEKEE (reference sequence). CDR3: CASSLVRLASGELFF. CDR3 in DNA: TGTGCCAGCAGCTTGGTGAGACTAGCGTCCGGGGAGCTGTTTTTT.

V is TRBV4-3 and J is TRBJ2-1; 8 nucleotides line up with TRBD1. Per germline, CDR1 LGHNA and CDR2 YSLEER. The ends lost 0 bases at V and 5 bases at J; junction bases unmatched: 9. The length of the CDR3 is 17 residues. The CDR3 DNA follows: TGCGCCAGCAGCCAAGAACCGGCAGGACAGGGTAACAATGAGCAGTTCTTC. Its protein is CASSQEPAGQGNNEQFF.

The chain combines TRBV9 with TRBJ2-7, with no clear D. The CDR3 is 16 amino acids. Trimming removed 3 bases from V and 4 bases from J, with 20 bases in between. Germline V lookup: CDR1 SGDLS, CDR2 YYNGEE. CDR3 nucleotide sequence: TGTGCCAGCAGCGAAGGGCCGGATCAGGCCCGGTACGAGCAGTACTTC. As protein: CASSEGPDQARYEQYF. The full variable domain, with the rest looked up from reference TRBV9 and TRBJ2-7, is DSGVTQTPKHLITATGQRVTLRCSPRSGDLSVYWYQQSLDQGLQFLIQYYNGEERAKGNILERFSAQQFPDLHSELNLSSLELGDSALYFCASSEGPDQARYEQYFGPGTRLTVT.

In this sample, this clone turned up once. The sample has other DNA sequences that encode this CDR3 too. The chain recombines TRBV5-1 with TRBJ2-1, with unresolved D. V was pared by 3 bases and J by 6 bases, with 7 bases between. The CDR3 length is 12 residues. The germline V gene encodes CDR1 SGHRS and CDR2 YFSETQ. In nucleotides, the CDR3 is TGCGCCAGCAGCTCGGACCTCAATGAGCAGTTCTTC. It specifies CASSSDLNEQFF.

CDR3 sequence: CASSPYGQGNEQFF. The CDR3 DNA follows: TGTGCCAGCTCACCATATGGACAGGGAAATGAGCAGTTCTTC. The chain uses TRBV18 and TRBJ2-1; 8 nucleotides line up with TRBD1. The V segment lost 2 bases and the J segment 7 bases; nucleotides outside the gene matches: 4. Germline CDR1 and CDR2: KGHSH and LQKENI. This CDR3 is built from 14 residues.

The chain employs TRBV7-8 and TRBJ2-5; no firm D call. Between the trimmed V and J ends, which lost 6 bases and 5 bases, there was a span of 19 bases. Germline V gene sequence: CDR1 SGHVS, CDR2 FQNEAQ. CDR3 length: 15 residues. CDR3 in amino acids: CASRAYRRARETQYF. The CDR3 bases are TGTGCCAGCAGAGCTTATAGAAGGGCTAGGGAGACCCAGTACTTC. Full variable domain (outside the CDR3, taken from reference TRBV7-8 and TRBJ2-5): GAGVSQSPRYKVAKRGQDVALRCDPISGHVSLFWYQQALGQGPEFLTYFQNEAQLDKSGLPSDRFFAERPEGSVSTLKIQRTQQEDSAVYLCASRAYRRARETQYFGPGTRLLVL.

A note on this clone: Other DNA sequences from this sample encode an identical CDR3 as well. The chain carries TRBV5-1 and TRBJ1-1; no clear D. Germline V gene sequence: CDR1 SGHRS, CDR2 YFSETQ. V lost 0 bases to trimming and J lost 4 bases, with 7 bases between them. The CDR3 length is 13 residues. The CDR3 reads CASSLATGTEAFF. For the CDR3, the DNA is TGCGCCAGCAGCTTGGCCACGGGCACTGAAGCTTTCTTT.

This chain connects TRBV27 to TRBJ2-1, with D uncertain. The CDR3 covers 12 residues. V shed 10 bases and J shed 2 bases, with 9 bases lying between them. The V gene's germline CDR1 is MNHEY and CDR2 SMNVEV (reference sequence). This CDR3 is CATRKAYNEQFF. CDR3 coding DNA: TGTGCCACCCGGAAGGCCTACAATGAGCAGTTCTTC.

This CDR3 is CASSEIGELFF. The CDR3 DNA is TGTGCCAGCAGTGAGATCGGGGAGCTGTTTTTT. The chain employs TRBV25-1 and TRBJ2-2; no clear D gene. This CDR3 is built from 11 residues. Germline V lookup: CDR1 MGHDK, CDR2 SYGVNS. The V gene lost 3 bases and the J gene lost 7 bases, with 3 bases spanning the gap. Based on the CDR3 plus reference TRBV25-1 and TRBJ2-2, the full variable domain is EADIYQTPRYLVIGTGKKITLECSQTMGHDKMYWYQQDPGMELHLIHYSYGVNSTEKGDLSSESTVSRIRTEHFPLTLESARPSHTSQYLCASSEIGELFFGEGSRLTVL.

The chain recombines TRBV5-6 with TRBJ1-2; D is possibly TRBD1 (6 bases). Germline V gives CDR1 SGHDT, CDR2 YYEEEE. The ends were cut back, 2 bases at V and 4 bases at J, with 12 bases in the middle. The CDR3 has 14 amino acids. The CDR3 protein is CASSFQDRGYGYTF. The CDR3 DNA sequence: TGTGCCAGCAGCTTCCAGGACAGAGGCTATGGCTACACCTTC.

The J gene is TRBJ2-2, the V gene TRBV6-1, with a tentative D call TRBD2 (6 bases). This CDR3 has 13 residues. V lost 8 bases to trimming and J lost 4 bases, with 11 bases between them. CDR1 and CDR2 (germline): MNHNS, SASEGT. The CDR3 DNA is TGTGCCAGCTCCCTGCGGGGCACCGGGGAGCTGTTTTTT. Protein: CASSLRGTGELFF.

The chain employs TRBV5-1 and TRBJ1-1; no reliable D call. Germline CDR1 reads SGHRS; CDR2 reads YFSETQ. This CDR3 is built from 14 residues. Trimming left V 7 bases short and J 0 bases short, with 13 bases between. The CDR3 reads CASAEAVVNTEAFF. DNA for the CDR3: TGCGCCAGCGCGGAGGCTGTGGTGAACACTGAAGCTTTCTTT.

The chain recombines TRBV6-5 with TRBJ2-3; tentatively, D is TRBD2 (6 bases). The V end lost 10 bases, the J end lost 8 bases, and 22 bases lay between the germline ends. The CDR3 contains 14 residues. Germline V gene lookup returns CDR1 MNHEY and CDR2 SVGAGI. CDR3 residues: CATTLGTPFGTQYF. For the CDR3, the DNA is TGTGCCACCACTTTAGGGACTCCGTTTGGTACGCAGTATTTT.

This clone showed up just once. The chain couples TRBV27 to TRBJ2-4; 10 positions agree with TRBD2. The germline V gene encodes CDR1 MNHEY and CDR2 SMNVEV (reference sequence). CDR3 length: 16 amino acids. With 2 bases clipped from V and 0 bases from J, the junction kept 1 base outside the gene matches. CDR3 sequence: CASSLRLAGAKNIQYF. DNA of the CDR3: TGTGCCAGCAGTTTAAGACTAGCGGGAGCCAAAAACATTCAGTACTTC.

With respect to this clone: Other DNA sequences of this sample code for an identical CDR3. This chain connects TRBV5-1 to TRBJ2-1; no definite D call. Trimming took off 0 bases at V and 8 bases at J, with 6 bases between the two ends. CDR3 length: 12 amino acids. From germline, CDR1 is SGHRS and CDR2 YFSETQ. The CDR3 loop reads CASSLALDEQFF. As DNA, the CDR3 is TGCGCCAGCAGCTTGGCGCTTGATGAGCAGTTCTTC.

Comment on this clone: This specimen includes other DNA sequences encoding the same CDR3. V and J are TRBV4-2 and TRBJ2-3, with 9 nucleotides matching TRBD2. Germline values: CDR1 LGHNA, CDR2 YNFKEQ. V shed 1 base, J shed 0 bases, and the junction held 2 bases outside the gene matches. The CDR3 sequence is 16 residues long. CDR3 sequence reads: CASSQVAGGSTDTQYF. The CDR3 DNA reads TGTGCCAGCAGCCAAGTGGCGGGAGGGAGCACAGATACGCAGTATTTT.

The chain uses TRBV11-2 and TRBJ2-1, with D possibly TRBD2 on 6 matching bases. CDR3 size: 15 residues. CDR1 is SGHAT and CDR2 is FQNNGV in the germline V gene. Trimming removed 6 bases from V and 0 bases from J, with 12 bases in between. In DNA, the CDR3 is TGTGCCAGCAGTTCTTTGCGGGACTCCTACAATGAGCAGTTCTTC. Translating gives CASSSLRDSYNEQFF.

This clone occurred once. The V and J genes are TRBV5-1 and TRBJ2-5; maybe TRBD2 (6 bases). Germline assignment: CDR1 SGHRS and CDR2 YFSETQ. There are 15 residues in the CDR3. The V and J ends lost 1 base and 4 bases respectively, with 14 bases between them. CDR3 loop: CASSLRGTERETQYF. The CDR3 nucleotides are TGCGCCAGCAGCTTGCGCGGGACGGAGAGAGAGACCCAGTACTTC.

The chain joins TRBV5-5 to TRBJ2-5, with D possibly being TRBD1 or TRBD2 (5 bases each). The V end lost 1 base, the J end lost 0 bases, and 13 bases lay between the germline ends. The germline CDR1 and CDR2 sequences are SGHKS and YYEKEE (reference sequence). The length of the CDR3 is 16 residues. In DNA, the CDR3 is TGTGCCAGCAGCTTGAGGAGGTGGGGCGACCAAGAGACCCAGTACTTC. It specifies CASSLRRWGDQETQYF.

This clone has a single count. The chain carries TRBV5-1 and TRBJ2-5; the match to TRBD2 covers 7 bases. After removal of 5 bases from V and 3 bases from J, the junction contained 4 bases not matched to a gene. Germline V gene lookup returns CDR1 SGHRS and CDR2 YFSETQ. The CDR3 spans 13 residues. The CDR3 DNA is TGCGCCAGCAGTAGGGACTACGAAGAGACCCAGTACTTC. It yields the protein CASSRDYEETQYF.

This clone appeared a single time. The chain links TRBV27 to TRBJ2-7, with a weak D call TRBD2 (6 bases). Germline V gene sequence: CDR1 MNHEY, CDR2 SMNVEV (reference sequence). The CDR3 length is 15 residues. V dropped 2 bases and J dropped 7 bases, with 18 bases sitting between them. CDR3 region: CASSLGGTLRGEQYF. CDR3 DNA: TGTGCCAGCAGTTTAGGAGGGACCCTTCGAGGGGAGCAGTACTTC.